These 31 T cell receptor beta chains were sequenced from one sample in a study of blood T cell repertoires in COVID-19. Profiled with immunoSEQ multiplex PCR; TCRdb holds only in-frame clones, not every one. This sample has under 200,000 clones, with approximately 90% found just once. Material for sequencing was peripheral blood. The receptors were sampled from a man aged 55 to 70 with active or convalescent COVID-19.

The rearrangement uses TRBV11-2 and TRBJ2-2; the D gene is possibly TRBD2 (5 bases). The germline CDR1 and CDR2 sequences are SGHAT and FQNNGV. Trimming left V 0 bases short and J 6 bases short, with 8 bases between. There are 14 residues in the CDR3. In DNA, the CDR3 is TGTGCCAGCAGCTTAGAGCGGGTCGCCGGGGAGCTGTTTTTT. It encodes CASSLERVAGELFF.

The V and J genes are TRBV15 and TRBJ1-2; 9 bases align to TRBD1. Germline-derived CDR1 and CDR2 are LNHNV and YYDKDF (reference sequence). The trim removed 5 bases at V and 4 bases at J, leaving 8 bases unmatched. This CDR3 is built from 15 residues. The CDR3 DNA reads TGTGCCACCAGCTCACAGGGGGCGCGTGGCTATGGCTACACCTTC. Translated, it gives CATSSQGARGYGYTF.

The chain joins TRBV12-3 or TRBV12-4 to TRBJ1-1; no clear D gene. This CDR3 contains 13 residues. Trimming cost V 3 bases and J 1 base, with 6 bases left between them. The CDR3 nucleotides read TGTGCCAGCAGTTTGAGCGGGAACACTGAAGCTTTCTTT. It specifies CASSLSGNTEAFF.

V is TRBV2 and J is TRBJ2-3, with 9 bases matching TRBD2. This CDR3 is built from 16 residues. The J segment lost 4 bases and the V segment lost 5 bases, leaving 10 bases of the junction unmatched. Germline V gene lookup returns CDR1 SNHLY and CDR2 FYNNEI. The CDR3 protein is CASSIRRGGTADTQYF. CDR3 sequence (DNA): TGTGCCAGCAGTATTAGGCGGGGGGGAACGGCAGATACGCAGTATTTT.

CDR3 sequence reads: CASSWTPETQYF. The CDR3 coding sequence is TGTGCCAGCAGCTGGACACCGGAGACCCAGTACTTC. This rearrangement joins TRBV7-2 to TRBJ2-5, with a tentative D call TRBD1 (5 bases). The CDR3 runs 12 residues. V lost 4 bases, J lost 5 bases, and 8 bases lay in between. Germline V lookup: CDR1 SGHTA, CDR2 FQGNSA.

The chain carries TRBV27 and TRBJ2-7; unclear D gene. Trimming took off 3 bases at V and 0 bases at J, with 9 bases between the two ends. Per germline, CDR1 MNHEY and CDR2 SMNVEV (reference sequence). The CDR3 runs to 14 residues. The DNA for the CDR3 is TGTGCCAGCAGTTTGGGCAGGTACTCCTACGAGCAGTACTTC. Protein: CASSLGRYSYEQYF.

This rearrangement joins TRBV2 to TRBJ1-2; 9 positions agree with TRBD1. CDR1 is SNHLY, CDR2 FYNNEI, per germline. This CDR3 region has 14 residues. V lost 0 bases and J lost 6; bases outside the gene matches: 2. In DNA, the CDR3 is TGTGCCAGCAGTGAAGCTTGGACAGGGGATGGCTACACCTTC. It specifies CASSEAWTGDGYTF. Combining the CDR3 with reference TRBV2 and TRBJ1-2 gives the whole variable domain EPEVTQTPSHQVTQMGQEVILRCVPISNHLYFYWYRQILGQKVEFLVSFYNNEISEKSEIFDDQFSVERPDGSNFTLKIRSTKLEDSAMYFCASSEAWTGDGYTFGSGTRLTVV.

The chain couples TRBV6-4 to TRBJ1-3, with D unresolved. The CDR3 extends over 15 amino acids. V was trimmed by 7 bases and J by 8 bases, leaving 21 bases between them. Germline V gene data show CDR1 as MRHNA and CDR2 as SNTAGT. CDR3 sequence (DNA): TGTGCCAGCAACCCCAGGCCACCCTGGGAGGACACCATATATTTT. As protein: CASNPRPPWEDTIYF.

This clone was recorded once. The V gene is TRBV27, the J gene TRBJ1-4, with a possible D match to TRBD1 (6 bases). The CDR3 has 14 amino acids. V lost 7 bases and J lost 6, with 15 bases in between. From germline, CDR1 is MNHEY and CDR2 SMNVEV (reference sequence). CDR3 protein: CASNNRVSDEKLFF. The CDR3, as DNA: TGTGCCAGCAACAACAGGGTCTCGGATGAAAAACTGTTTTTT.

The rearrangement uses TRBV19 and TRBJ1-1; D gene ambiguous. This CDR3 region has 13 residues. Trimming cost V 1 base and J 8 bases, with 11 bases left between them. In germline, CDR1 is LNHDA, CDR2 SQIVND (reference sequence). The CDR3 spells CASSIARLTEAFF. The DNA for the CDR3 is TGTGCCAGTAGTATAGCGCGGTTAACAGAAGCTTTCTTT.

This clone came up a few times. This specimen includes other DNA sequences encoding the same CDR3. J is TRBJ1-1 and V is TRBV5-4, with D hard to call. Germline V lookup: CDR1 SGHNT, CDR2 YYREEE (reference sequence). The CDR3 extends over 13 amino acids. V gave up 0 bases and J gave up 2 bases, with 5 bases separating them. The CDR3 sequence: CASSLDSNTEAFF. The CDR3 nucleotides read TGTGCCAGCAGCTTGGACAGTAACACTGAAGCTTTCTTT.

This clone was seen a single time. This chain connects TRBV7-9 to TRBJ1-4; D not resolved. The CDR3 spans 15 residues. V was cut by 1 base and J by 0 bases, with 6 bases left in between. Germline CDR1 SEHNR, CDR2 FQNEAQ (reference sequence). The CDR3 DNA follows: TGTGCCAGCAGCTTAGACACAGCAACTAATGAAAAACTGTTTTTT. Protein product: CASSLDTATNEKLFF.

V gene TRBV10-3 combines with J gene TRBJ1-2; TRBD1 aligns across 9 bases. J was trimmed by 7 bases and V by 10 bases; bases with no gene match: 13. CDR3 length: 14 amino acids. Per germline, CDR1 ENHRY and CDR2 SYGVKD. This CDR3 reads CATGTGTGNIGYTF. CDR3 DNA: TGTGCCACAGGGACCGGGACAGGGAACATTGGCTACACCTTC.

Concerning this clone: The same CDR3 also results from other DNA sequences found in this sample. J is TRBJ2-5 and V is TRBV5-1, with TRBD2 matching over 12 bases. The J segment lost 2 bases and the V segment lost 4 bases, leaving 3 bases of the junction unmatched. The V gene's germline CDR1 is SGHRS and CDR2 YFSETQ. This CDR3 is 15 amino acids long. CDR3 amino acids: CASSTLAGGQETQYF. CDR3 nucleotides: TGCGCCAGCAGCACACTAGCGGGGGGACAAGAGACCCAGTACTTC.

This chain uses TRBV5-1 with TRBJ2-1; 7 nucleotides match TRBD2. The CDR3 is made up of 16 amino acids. Germline V gives CDR1 SGHRS, CDR2 YFSETQ. The V segment lost 4 bases and the J segment 2 bases; nucleotides outside the gene matches: 9. CDR3 in DNA: TGCGCCAGCAGCCTGAGGCCCGGGGGGACCTACAATGAGCAGTTCTTC. Encoded protein: CASSLRPGGTYNEQFF.

The chain recombines TRBV10-3 with TRBJ1-5, with D perhaps TRBD1 (5 bases). Germline lookup yields CDR1 ENHRY and CDR2 SYGVKD. The V gene lost 6 bases and the J gene lost 3 bases, with 9 bases spanning the gap. The CDR3 is 13 amino acids. The CDR3 loop reads CAIRADNNQPQHF. The CDR3 DNA reads TGTGCCATCAGGGCGGACAACAATCAGCCCCAGCATTTT.

This chain connects TRBV11-2 to TRBJ1-6; 7 bases match TRBD1. CDR3 length: 15 amino acids. CDR1 and CDR2 from the germline V gene are SGHAT and FQNNGV. V shed 3 bases, J shed 7 bases, and the junction held 6 bases outside the gene matches. CDR3 sequence: CASSFSSGGNSPLHF. The CDR3, as DNA: TGTGCCAGCAGCTTTAGTTCAGGGGGGAATTCACCCCTCCACTTT. Supplemented by reference TRBV11-2 and TRBJ1-6, the full variable domain reads EAGVAQSPRYKIIEKRQSVAFWCNPISGHATLYWYQQILGQGPKLLIQFQNNGVVDDSQLPKDRFSAERLKGVDSTLKIQPAKLEDSAVYLCASSFSSGGNSPLHFGNGTRLTVT.

The chain is built from TRBV10-1 and TRBJ2-7, with D perhaps matching TRBD2 (6 bases). Germline V gene data show CDR1 as WNHNN and CDR2 as SYGVQD (reference sequence). This CDR3 comprises 13 residues. V was shortened by 6 bases and J by 4 bases, with 13 bases between the two germline ends. CDR3 coding DNA: TGCGCCAGCAGACGGGACTTTCCGTACGAGCAGTACTTC. It encodes CASRRDFPYEQYF.

For this clone: At the DNA level, this CDR3 is encoded by other sequences in the same sample as well. The V gene is TRBV7-9, the J gene TRBJ2-1; D uncertain. The CDR3 has 13 residues. The V end was cut by 0 bases, the J end by 6 bases, with 6 bases between. From germline, CDR1 is SEHNR and CDR2 FQNEAQ (reference sequence). The CDR3 sequence is CASSLASGNEQFF. The CDR3 nucleotides read TGTGCCAGCAGCTTAGCTTCGGGCAATGAGCAGTTCTTC.

The chain joins TRBV6-1 to TRBJ2-1, with D perhaps TRBD1 (5 bases). CDR3 length: 15 amino acids. Trimming stripped 3 bases from V and 2 bases from J, with 11 bases between. Germline V gives CDR1 MNHNS, CDR2 SASEGT. Here the CDR3 reads CASSDGSGPYNEQFF. The DNA of the CDR3 is TGTGCCAGCAGTGATGGTTCAGGGCCCTACAATGAGCAGTTCTTC.

The genes are TRBV6-5 and TRBJ1-2; D remains unclear. CDR1 MNHEY and CDR2 SVGAGI come from the germline V gene. The CDR3 is made up of 14 amino acids. With 6 bases removed from V and 2 bases from J, the gap between germline ends came to 13 bases. The CDR3 nucleotides read TGTGCCAGCAGCCGGGAAGTAATAAACTATGGCTACACCTTC. It specifies CASSREVINYGYTF.

The gene calls are TRBV5-1 and TRBJ2-3, with 8 bases that match TRBD2. This CDR3 region has 17 residues. V lost 2 bases to trimming and J lost 0 bases; unmatched junction nucleotides: 8. Germline CDR1 is SGHRS and CDR2 is YFSETQ. The CDR3 here is CASSLGASGFSTDTQYF. DNA of the CDR3: TGCGCCAGCAGCTTAGGGGCTAGCGGGTTCAGCACAGATACGCAGTATTTT.

The genes are TRBV25-1 and TRBJ1-2; D remains ambiguous. The germline gives CDR1 MGHDK, CDR2 SYGVNS. V shed 7 bases and J shed 4 bases, with 13 bases lying between them. CDR3 length equals 13 residues. The CDR3 DNA reads TGTGCCAGCATGGCATCAGCGGGCTATGGCTACACCTTC. Its protein is CASMASAGYGYTF.

This clone was observed once. The V call is TRBV6-5, the J call TRBJ2-7; a possible D gene is TRBD2 (6 bases). Germline CDR1 MNHEY, CDR2 SVGAGI. Trimming pared 7 bases from V and 4 bases from J, leaving 8 bases between. The CDR3 extends over 11 amino acids. The CDR3: CASMGGYEQYF. The DNA for the CDR3 is TGTGCCAGCATGGGAGGATACGAGCAGTACTTC.

The rearrangement uses TRBV19 and TRBJ2-1; 8 bases match TRBD1. CDR3 size: 16 residues. V shed 4 bases and J 7 bases; nucleotides not matched to a gene: 12. In germline, CDR1 is LNHDA, CDR2 SQIVND (reference sequence). Here the CDR3 reads CASSKQTGAGRNEQFF. The CDR3 DNA reads TGTGCCAGTAGTAAACAGACAGGGGCCGGGAGAAATGAGCAGTTCTTC. The variable domain in full, completed from reference TRBV19 and TRBJ2-1, reads DGGITQSPKYLFRKEGQNVTLSCEQNLNHDAMYWYRQDPGQGLRLIYYSQIVNDFQKGDIAEGYSVSREKKESFPLTVTSAQKNPTAFYLCASSKQTGAGRNEQFFGPGTRLTVL.

The V call is TRBV2, the J call TRBJ1-3; TRBD1 matches at 7 bases. This CDR3 comprises 15 residues. Germline V gene data show CDR1 as SNHLY and CDR2 as FYNNEI. V was clipped by 5 bases and J by 2 bases; unmatched bases: 6. CDR3 sequence reads: CASSQDRVTGNTIYF. CDR3 coding DNA: TGTGCCAGCAGTCAAGACAGGGTCACTGGAAACACCATATATTTT.

The CDR3 nucleotides are TGCGCCAGCAGCGTACAGGGGCTCATGAACACTGAAGCTTTCTTT. Translating it yields CASSVQGLMNTEAFF. The chain has TRBV5-1 and TRBJ1-1, with 7 bases that match TRBD1. The ends lost 4 bases at V and 0 bases at J; junction bases unmatched: 6. Germline V gene sequence: CDR1 SGHRS, CDR2 YFSETQ. This CDR3 comprises 15 residues.

V gene TRBV10-1 combines with J gene TRBJ2-7; weak D call: TRBD1 (6 bases). V lost 0 bases to trimming and J lost 9 bases, with 24 bases between them. This CDR3 has 17 amino acids. CDR1 is WNHNN and CDR2 is SYGVQD in the germline V gene (reference sequence). CDR3 DNA: TGCGCCAGCAGTGAGTCGACTCTCAGGACGGGTTTCAGGGGGCAGTACTTC. It yields the protein CASSESTLRTGFRGQYF.

The V call is TRBV14, the J call TRBJ2-1; D not resolved. From germline, CDR1 is SGHDN and CDR2 FVKESK. The V end was cut by 0 bases, the J end by 7 bases, with 10 bases between. CDR3 size: 14 residues. The CDR3 nucleotides are TGTGCCAGCAGCCAAGATCCCCCCCGGAATGAGCAGTTCTTC. This codes for CASSQDPPRNEQFF.

The chain has TRBV6-5 and TRBJ1-2; the match to TRBD1 covers 9 bases. V lost 7 bases and J lost 7; bases outside the gene matches: 7. The CDR3 contains 13 residues. The germline CDR1 and CDR2 sequences are MNHEY and SVGAGI. The chain's CDR3 is CASNPGQGSGYTF. The CDR3 coding sequence is TGTGCCAGCAATCCGGGACAGGGATCTGGCTACACCTTC.

The rearrangement uses TRBV5-1 and TRBJ1-6; TRBD1 is a possible D gene (6 bases). CDR3 length equals 14 residues. Trimming removed 2 bases from V and 9 bases from J, with 12 bases in between. Germline V gene lookup returns CDR1 SGHRS and CDR2 YFSETQ. The CDR3 bases are TGCGCCAGCAGCTTCCAGGGGCAGATTTCACCCCTCCACTTT. Protein product: CASSFQGQISPLHF. Based on the CDR3 plus reference TRBV5-1 and TRBJ1-6, the full variable domain is KAGVTQTPRYLIKTRGQQVTLSCSPISGHRSVSWYQQTPGQGLQFLFEYFSETQRNKGNFPGRFSGRQFSNSRSEMNVSTLELGDSALYLCASSFQGQISPLHFGNGTRLTVT.